This entry lists 31 T cell receptor beta chains sequenced from one sample in a study of blood T cell repertoires in COVID-19. Assay: immunoSEQ multiplex PCR; the TCRdb copy retains only in-frame clones and omits some. There are some 240,000 clones in the sample; 80% to 90% occur only once, and 10% to 13% lies in the top ten. The sequenced material came from peripheral blood. The receptor set was obtained from a woman aged 70-85 years with COVID-19, enrolled during active disease.

This clone was picked up one time. This chain uses TRBV7-2 with TRBJ2-2, with D tentatively TRBD1 (5 bases). Trimming shortened V by 0 bases and J by 3 bases, and 8 bases separated the two germline ends. Germline-derived CDR1 and CDR2 are SGHTA and FQGNSA. The CDR3 contains 15 residues. CDR3 amino acids: CASSLAARDTGELFF. In DNA form, the CDR3 reads TGTGCCAGCAGCTTAGCAGCCAGGGACACCGGGGAGCTGTTTTTT. The whole variable domain, filled in from reference TRBV7-2 and TRBJ2-2, reads GAGVSQSPSNKVTEKGKDVELRCDPISGHTALYWYRQSLGQGLEFLIYFQGNSAPDKSGLPSDRFSAERTGGSVSTLTIQRTQQEDSAVYLCASSLAARDTGELFFGEGSRLTVL.

V is TRBV19 and J is TRBJ2-6; 7 bases align to TRBD1. The germline V gene has CDR1 LNHDA and CDR2 SQIVND (reference sequence). V shed 6 bases and J 0 bases; nucleotides not matched to a gene: 11. CDR3 size: 18 residues. Written as DNA, the CDR3 is TGTGCCAGTAGGGGGGACAGAGGAAATACCTCTGGGGCCAACGTCCTGACTTTC. Protein product: CASRGDRGNTSGANVLTF.

The chain has TRBV13 and TRBJ2-7, with D unclear. The CDR3 covers 11 residues. Deletions cut 5 bases from V and 5 bases from J, with 7 bases between. CDR1 is PRHDT, CDR2 FYEKMQ, per germline (reference sequence). The CDR3 DNA is TGTGCCAGCAGCCGTAGCCACGAGCAGTACTTC. This codes for CASSRSHEQYF.

This CDR3 is CASSRGDTGELFF. CDR3 coding DNA: TGTGCCAGCTCTCGCGGGGACACCGGGGAGCTGTTTTTT. The V call is TRBV18, the J call TRBJ2-2, with D possibly matching TRBD2 (6 bases). CDR3 length: 13 residues. The germline V gene encodes CDR1 KGHSH and CDR2 LQKENI. Trimming took off 6 bases at V and 3 bases at J, with 8 bases between the two ends. Based on the CDR3 plus reference TRBV18 and TRBJ2-2, the full variable domain is NAGVMQNPRHLVRRRGQEARLRCSPMKGHSHVYWYRQLPEEGLKFMVYLQKENIIDESGMPKERFSAEFPKEGPSILRIQQVVRGDSAAYFCASSRGDTGELFFGEGSRLTVL.

This clone has a handful of counts. The rearrangement uses TRBV4-3 and TRBJ1-5, with 10 positions matching TRBD1. Losses at the gene ends were 1 base for V and 1 base for J; bases not matched to a gene: 4. Germline V lookup: CDR1 LGHNA, CDR2 YSLEER. The CDR3 extends over 17 amino acids. The CDR3 reads CASSQGTGGESNQPQHF. The CDR3 DNA sequence: TGCGCCAGCAGCCAAGGGACAGGGGGGGAAAGCAATCAGCCCCAGCATTTT.

V gene TRBV15 combines with J gene TRBJ2-7; 7 positions match TRBD1. Germline V gives CDR1 LNHNV, CDR2 YYDKDF (reference sequence). CDR3 length: 14 amino acids. Germline trimming cut 3 bases from V and 0 bases from J; bases unmatched to any gene: 2. In nucleotides, the CDR3 is TGTGCCACCAGCAGGGGACAGAACTCCTACGAGCAGTACTTC. Encoded protein: CATSRGQNSYEQYF.

This clone was found once. This sequence joins TRBV28 and TRBJ2-3; 7 positions agree with TRBD2. Germline V CDR1 and CDR2: MDHEN, SYDVKM. The CDR3 consists of 14 residues. J was trimmed by 6 bases and V by 4 bases; bases with no gene match: 7. The CDR3 coding sequence is TGTGCCAGCAGTTCCCCTGGGGGGGACGATACGCAGTATTTT. Encoded protein: CASSSPGGDDTQYF.

The rearrangement joins TRBV19 to TRBJ1-2; weak D call: TRBD1 (5 bases). The CDR3 runs 16 residues. Trimming cost V 9 bases and J 2 bases, with 22 bases left between them. Germline loops: CDR1 LNHDA, CDR2 SQIVND (reference sequence). The CDR3 bases are TGTGCCAGCCTTAACAGGCAAAATTTCCAGAACTATGGCTACACCTTC. Its protein is CASLNRQNFQNYGYTF.

This sequence joins TRBV19 and TRBJ1-1, with a weak D call TRBD1 (5 bases). The V end lost 6 bases, the J end lost 1 base, and 12 bases lay between the germline ends. Germline CDR1 and CDR2: LNHDA and SQIVND (reference sequence). The CDR3 totals 14 residues. The CDR3 coding sequence is TGTGCCAGTAGGACATCGACAGCGAACACTGAAGCTTTCTTT. It codes for CASRTSTANTEAFF. Full variable domain (remainder filled in from reference TRBV19 and TRBJ1-1): DGGITQSPKYLFRKEGQNVTLSCEQNLNHDAMYWYRQDPGQGLRLIYYSQIVNDFQKGDIAEGYSVSREKKESFPLTVTSAQKNPTAFYLCASRTSTANTEAFFGQGTRLTVV.

This chain uses TRBV7-3 with TRBJ1-2; D may be TRBD1 (5 bases). Germline-derived CDR1 and CDR2 are SGHTA and FQGTGA. The CDR3 covers 13 residues. V gave up 3 bases and J gave up 6 bases, with 11 bases separating them. The CDR3 nucleotides are TGTGCCAGCAGCTTCCAGGGCTACGATGGCTACACCTTC. This encodes CASSFQGYDGYTF.

The chain's CDR3 is CAGGLAGVAETQYF. For the CDR3, the DNA is TGTGCCGGAGGACTAGCGGGAGTCGCTGAGACCCAGTACTTC. The chain links TRBV2 to TRBJ2-5; 13 nucleotides agree with TRBD2. This CDR3 spans 14 amino acids. The trim removed 11 bases at V and 5 bases at J, leaving 8 bases unmatched. Per germline, CDR1 SNHLY and CDR2 FYNNEI. The full variable domain, with the rest looked up from reference TRBV2 and TRBJ2-5, is EPEVTQTPSHQVTQMGQEVILRCVPISNHLYFYWYRQILGQKVEFLVSFYNNEISEKSEIFDDQFSVERPDGSNFTLKIRSTKLEDSAMYFCAGGLAGVAETQYFGPGTRLLVL.

The chain carries TRBV18 and TRBJ2-2; TRBD2 matches at 9 bases. This CDR3 comprises 15 residues. The germline CDR1 and CDR2 sequences are KGHSH and LQKENI. V lost 6 bases and J lost 5; bases outside the gene matches: 7. This CDR3 is CASSERLAGTGELFF. In nucleotides, the CDR3 is TGTGCCAGCTCCGAGAGGCTAGCGGGAACCGGGGAGCTGTTTTTT. The variable domain in full, completed from reference TRBV18 and TRBJ2-2, reads NAGVMQNPRHLVRRRGQEARLRCSPMKGHSHVYWYRQLPEEGLKFMVYLQKENIIDESGMPKERFSAEFPKEGPSILRIQQVVRGDSAAYFCASSERLAGTGELFFGEGSRLTVL.

The chain is built from TRBV30 and TRBJ2-3; 10 bases are shared with TRBD2. Per the germline V gene, CDR1 is GTSNPN and CDR2 is SVGIG (reference sequence). The V gene end was trimmed by 0 bases and the J gene end by 3 bases; junction bases not matched to a gene: 9. The CDR3 runs to 17 residues. This chain's CDR3 is CAWSVPWTSGRTDTQYF. CDR3 sequence (DNA): TGTGCCTGGAGTGTACCATGGACTAGCGGACGGACAGATACGCAGTATTTT. The whole variable domain, remainder taken from reference TRBV30 and TRBJ2-3, is SQTIHQWPATLVQPVGSPLSLECTVEGTSNPNLYWYRQAAGRGLQLLFYSVGIGQISSEVPQNLSASRPQDRQFILSSKKLLLSDSGFYLCAWSVPWTSGRTDTQYFGPGTRLTVL.

This clone was picked up one time. The V gene is TRBV27, the J gene TRBJ2-1; TRBD1 might be the D (6 bases). From germline, CDR1 is MNHEY and CDR2 SMNVEV (reference sequence). The V end lost 3 bases, the J end lost 5 bases, and 11 bases lay between the germline ends. The CDR3 contains 14 residues. The CDR3 region has the DNA TGTGCCAGCAGTTTGAACAGGGCCGACAATGAGCAGTTCTTC. Its protein product is CASSLNRADNEQFF.

The V call is TRBV3-1 (or the pseudogene TRBV3-2), the J call TRBJ2-2, with D maybe TRBD1 (7 bases). CDR3 length equals 14 residues. Trimming removed 11 bases at V and 5 bases at J, with 18 bases between. Germline V lookup: CDR1 LGHDT, CDR2 YNNKEL (reference sequence). The CDR3 loop reads CASRRGRVTGELFF. CDR3 in DNA: TGTGCCTCCCGGAGGGGGCGGGTAACCGGGGAGCTGTTTTTT.

This chain links TRBV7-9 with TRBJ1-5, with TRBD1 identical over 9 bases. The CDR3 runs to 14 residues. Trimming at V came to 5 bases and at J to 3 bases, leaving 2 bases not matched to a gene. Germline lookup yields CDR1 SEHNR and CDR2 FQNEAQ (reference sequence). The CDR3 region is CASSRTGDNQPQHF. CDR3 in DNA: TGTGCCAGCAGCCGGACAGGGGACAATCAGCCCCAGCATTTT. The whole variable domain, filled in from reference TRBV7-9 and TRBJ1-5, reads DTGVSQNPRHKITKRGQNVTFRCDPISEHNRLYWYRQTLGQGPEFLTYFQNEAQLEKSRLLSDRFSAERPKGSFSTLEIQRTEQGDSAMYLCASSRTGDNQPQHFGDGTRLSIL.

This clone was recorded once. This chain connects TRBV3-1 (or the pseudogene TRBV3-2) to TRBJ1-4; D might be TRBD1 (5 bases). Trimming took off 4 bases at V and 12 bases at J, with 24 bases between the two ends. CDR3 length: 16 amino acids. Germline lookup yields CDR1 LGHDT and CDR2 YNNKEL (reference sequence). Here the CDR3 DNA reads TGTGCCAGCAGCCGAGTATGGTCAGGGTCCGGTGTAGAACTGTTTTTT. It encodes CASSRVWSGSGVELFF.

The chain couples TRBV6-2 or TRBV6-3 to TRBJ2-5; 8 nucleotides agree with TRBD1. Germline V gives CDR1 MNHEY, CDR2 SVGEGT. CDR3 length: 14 amino acids. After removal of 6 bases from V and 1 base from J, the junction contained 4 bases not matched to a gene. CDR3 DNA sequence: TGTGCCAGCAGCAAGGACAGGGTCCAAGAGACCCAGTACTTC. Its translation is CASSKDRVQETQYF.

This chain connects TRBV5-1 to TRBJ2-3; D call uncertain. Per germline, CDR1 SGHRS and CDR2 YFSETQ. The CDR3 has 14 amino acids. Trimming pared 3 bases from V and 0 bases from J, leaving 8 bases between. The DNA of the CDR3 is TGCGCCAGCAGCTCAGTCCCTAGCACAGATACGCAGTATTTT. As protein: CASSSVPSTDTQYF.

The gene calls are TRBV6-5 and TRBJ1-2, with 9 positions matching TRBD1. Germline lookup yields CDR1 MNHEY and CDR2 SVGAGI. The trim removed 8 bases at V and 6 bases at J, leaving 13 bases unmatched. The CDR3 is made up of 15 amino acids. CDR3 coding DNA: TGTGCCAGCGGCTCTTACAGGGGGCTTAGGGATGGCTACACCTTC. Encoded protein: CASGSYRGLRDGYTF.

The chain uses TRBV5-4 and TRBJ2-7, with TRBD2 identical over 9 bases. This CDR3 has 16 amino acids. Germline V lookup: CDR1 SGHNT, CDR2 YYREEE (reference sequence). With 4 bases clipped from V and 3 bases from J, the junction kept 11 bases outside the gene matches. The CDR3 loop is CASSPGRREGLYEQYF. The CDR3 bases are TGTGCCAGCAGCCCCGGGAGGCGGGAGGGCCTCTACGAGCAGTACTTC.

The chain links TRBV27 to TRBJ2-7, with 8 bases lining up with TRBD1. The CDR3 contains 13 residues. The germline V gene has CDR1 MNHEY and CDR2 SMNVEV (reference sequence). With 6 bases clipped from V and 4 bases from J, the junction kept 5 bases outside the gene matches. The CDR3 sequence is CASRLQGGYEQYF. The CDR3 nucleotides read TGTGCCAGCAGATTACAGGGGGGTTACGAGCAGTACTTC.

The CDR3 sequence: CAGRQGNYGYTF. In DNA form, the CDR3 reads TGTGCCGGAAGACAGGGGAACTATGGCTACACCTTC. The rearrangement links TRBV30 to TRBJ1-2; 8 positions agree with TRBD1. The germline gives CDR1 GTSNPN, CDR2 SVGIG (reference sequence). The CDR3 is made up of 12 amino acids. With V trimmed by 8 bases and J by 2 bases, 4 bases remained unmatched.

CDR3 bases: TGTGCCACCAGCGCCATAGCGGGAGTCCAAGAGACCCAGTACTTC. Its translation: CATSAIAGVQETQYF. The rearrangement joins TRBV24-1 to TRBJ2-5; 9 bases fit TRBD2. The V gene end was trimmed by 7 bases and the J gene end by 1 base; junction bases not matched to a gene: 6. Germline V lookup: CDR1 KGHDR, CDR2 SFDVKD. CDR3 length: 15 residues.

The genes are TRBV10-3 and TRBJ1-5, with D possibly matching TRBD1 (5 bases). Trimming shortened V by 3 bases and J by 7 bases, and 10 bases separated the two germline ends. Germline V gives CDR1 ENHRY, CDR2 SYGVKD. The CDR3 loop spans 13 amino acids. The CDR3 DNA reads TGTGCCATCAGTGACAGGGTAGGGCAGCCCCAGCATTTT. Protein product: CAISDRVGQPQHF.

This chain connects TRBV10-3 to TRBJ1-1; D unclear. This CDR3 comprises 14 residues. V lost 0 bases, J lost 5 bases, and 10 bases lay in between. CDR1 ENHRY and CDR2 SYGVKD come from the germline V gene. As DNA, the CDR3 is TGTGCCATCAGTGAGTCGAAAGAAGAGACTGAAGCTTTCTTT. Translating gives CAISESKEETEAFF.

The chain links TRBV28 to TRBJ1-5; D ambiguous. The V gene's germline CDR1 is MDHEN and CDR2 SYDVKM. Trimming pared 6 bases from V and 3 bases from J, leaving 6 bases between. The length of the CDR3 is 12 residues. CDR3 DNA sequence: TGTGCCAGCAGGACACTCAATCAGCCCCAGCATTTT. Translating gives CASRTLNQPQHF. Full variable domain (remainder filled in from reference TRBV28 and TRBJ1-5): DVKVTQSSRYLVKRTGEKVFLECVQDMDHENMFWYRQDPGLGLRLIYFSYDVKMKEKGDIPEGYSVSREKKERFSLILESASTNQTSMYLCASRTLNQPQHFGDGTRLSIL.

The J gene is TRBJ2-7, the V gene TRBV6-6; D is possibly TRBD1 (6 bases). Germline values: CDR1 MNHNY, CDR2 SVGAGI (reference sequence). V gave up 5 bases and J gave up 7 bases, with 24 bases separating them. This CDR3 has 16 residues. The CDR3 is CASSPKGVTRVREQYF. CDR3 DNA: TGTGCCAGCAGTCCCAAGGGGGTAACAAGGGTGAGGGAGCAGTACTTC.

The gene calls are TRBV7-2 and TRBJ1-2, with D uncertain. The germline gives CDR1 SGHTA, CDR2 FQGNSA. The V end was cut by 3 bases, the J end by 8 bases, with 10 bases between. The length of the CDR3 is 12 residues. CDR3 residues: CASSFPVEGYTF. The CDR3 nucleotides read TGTGCCAGCAGCTTTCCGGTGGAGGGCTACACCTTC.

The chain has TRBV4-1 and TRBJ2-5; tentatively, D is TRBD1 (6 bases). The CDR3 runs to 16 residues. CDR1 MGHRA and CDR2 YSYEKL come from the germline V gene. Trimming stripped 1 base from V and 4 bases from J, with 16 bases between. This chain's CDR3 is CASSQAGTPVGETQYF. In DNA form, the CDR3 reads TGCGCCAGCAGCCAAGCCGGGACACCTGTAGGAGAGACCCAGTACTTC.

The chain links TRBV5-4 to TRBJ1-1; 7 nucleotides agree with TRBD1. CDR1 and CDR2 (germline): SGHNT, YYREEE (reference sequence). This CDR3 has 17 amino acids. J gave up 5 bases and V 0 bases, and 13 bases lay outside the gene matches. This CDR3 reads CASSLASVGGQATEAFF. The CDR3 nucleotides are TGTGCCAGCAGCTTGGCCTCAGTAGGGGGCCAGGCGACTGAAGCTTTCTTT.